This record looks at one TCR beta chain sequence and its context. The sample originates from a study of blood T cell repertoires in COVID-19. Study-wide background: PBMCs, B-cell-depleted T cells, or T cells were the source of the cDNA or gDNA that made up the material.

Germline lookup yields CDR1 MNHNS and CDR2 SASEGT. V was clipped by 3 bases and J by 4 bases, with 9 bases between them. CDR3 length: 13 amino acids. How the authors handled the data: From reference gene primer amplification, estimates of nucleated cell counts were derived. The table came from immunoSEQ multiplex PCR; TCRdb's copy has only in-frame clones and leaves some out. V and J calls and clone size are copied from that table; D and trimming were computed from the DNA. The sample shows a few hundred thousand clones, about 88% of them seen only once. The sequence was obtained from a man aged 55 to 70 with acute or convalescent COVID-19. Material for sequencing was peripheral blood. V usage is TRBV6-1 and J usage is TRBJ1-2, with D uncertain. The CDR3 DNA is TGTGCCAGCAGTGAGCGGCGGTTCTATGGCTACACCTTC. This translates into CASSERRFYGYTF.